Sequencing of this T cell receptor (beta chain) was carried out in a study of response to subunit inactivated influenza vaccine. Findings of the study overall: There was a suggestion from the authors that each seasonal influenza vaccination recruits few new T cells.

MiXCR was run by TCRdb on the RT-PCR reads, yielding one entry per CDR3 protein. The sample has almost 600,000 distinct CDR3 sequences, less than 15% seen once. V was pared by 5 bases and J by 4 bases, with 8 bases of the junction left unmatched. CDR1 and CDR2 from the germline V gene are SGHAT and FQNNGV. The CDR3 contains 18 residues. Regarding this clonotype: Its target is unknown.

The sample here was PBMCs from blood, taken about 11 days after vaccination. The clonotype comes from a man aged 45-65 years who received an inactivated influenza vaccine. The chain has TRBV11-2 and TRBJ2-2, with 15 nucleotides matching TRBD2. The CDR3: CASSPGLAGGLITGELFF. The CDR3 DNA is TGTGCCAGCAGCCCTGGACTAGCGGGAGGGCTCATCACCGGGGAGCTGTTTTTT.